The source of this T cell receptor beta chain is a study of blood T cell repertoires in COVID-19. Study information: There were acute and convalescent COVID-19 samples, and they came from the United States, Italy and Spain. In each case, the material was cDNA or gDNA derived from T cells, B-cell-depleted T cells, or PBMCs.

As processed by the authors: Amplification with reference gene primers provided the estimates of nucleated cell counts. Clones were read by immunoSEQ multiplex PCR, and TCRdb kept only the in-frame ones, dropping some. The V and J calls and clone size were taken over from that table, and D and trimming were inferred from the DNA. Of under 200,000 clones listed, more than 60% were seen once; the top ten hold less than 9.5%. Germline V CDR1 and CDR2: MNHEY, SVGAGI. The V segment lost 6 bases and the J segment 5 bases; nucleotides outside the gene matches: 4. The CDR3 has 13 residues. Sequences were obtained from peripheral blood. J is TRBJ1-2 and V is TRBV6-5; 9 nucleotides agree with TRBD1. The sequence came from a man aged 60 to 75 with acute or convalescent COVID-19. The CDR3 spells CASRGQGYYGYTF. For the CDR3, the DNA is TGTGCCAGCAGGGGACAGGGTTATTATGGCTACACCTTC.